This T cell receptor beta chain was found in a study of blood T cell repertoires in COVID-19. The table came from immunoSEQ multiplex PCR; TCRdb's copy has only in-frame clones and leaves some out. The table records under 500,000 clones, 70% to 90% of them present only once. CDR3 length equals 13 residues. Trimming cost V 6 bases and J 6 bases, with 14 bases left between them. Per the germline V gene, CDR1 is MDHEN and CDR2 is SYDVKM. This sequence joins TRBV28 and TRBJ1-1, with D unresolved. The sequence came from a woman aged 18-29 years with acute COVID-19. What was sequenced was PBMCs or T cells enriched from blood (not recorded which). This CDR3 is CASSSALRAEAFF. CDR3 in DNA: TGTGCCAGCAGCTCAGCGCTCCGGGCTGAAGCTTTCTTT.